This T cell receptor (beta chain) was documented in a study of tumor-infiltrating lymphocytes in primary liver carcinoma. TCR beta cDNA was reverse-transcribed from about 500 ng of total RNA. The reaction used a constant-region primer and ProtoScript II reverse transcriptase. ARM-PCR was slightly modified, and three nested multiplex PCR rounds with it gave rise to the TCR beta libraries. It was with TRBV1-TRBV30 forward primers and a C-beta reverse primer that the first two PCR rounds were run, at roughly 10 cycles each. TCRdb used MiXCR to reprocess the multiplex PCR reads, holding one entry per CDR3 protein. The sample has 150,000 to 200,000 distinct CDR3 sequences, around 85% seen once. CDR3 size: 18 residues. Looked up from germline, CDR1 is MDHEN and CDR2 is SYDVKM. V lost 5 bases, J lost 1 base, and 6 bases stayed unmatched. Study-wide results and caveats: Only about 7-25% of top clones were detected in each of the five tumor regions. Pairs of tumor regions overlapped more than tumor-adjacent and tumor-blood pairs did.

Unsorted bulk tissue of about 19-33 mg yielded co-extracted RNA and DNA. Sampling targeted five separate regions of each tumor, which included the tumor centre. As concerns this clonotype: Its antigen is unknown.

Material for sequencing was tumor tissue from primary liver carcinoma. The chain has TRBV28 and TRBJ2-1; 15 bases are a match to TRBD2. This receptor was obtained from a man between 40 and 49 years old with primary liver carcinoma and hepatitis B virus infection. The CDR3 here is CASSPFGLAGGSYNEQFF. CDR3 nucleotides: TGTGCCAGCAGTCCCTTCGGACTAGCGGGAGGGTCCTACAATGAGCAGTTCTTC.